This record concerns one TCR beta chain sequence. There are 13 residues in the CDR3. The germline V gene encodes CDR1 LGHDT and CDR2 YNNKEL (reference sequence). Between the trimmed V and J ends, which lost 0 bases and 5 bases, there was a span of 7 bases. The data derive from a study of control samples from healthy donors and cancer patients. The data were produced by immunoSEQ multiplex PCR, yet TCRdb's version contains in-frame clones alone and is incomplete. The table lists 200,000 to 250,000 clones, roughly 94% of them singletons. This rearrangement joins TRBV3-1 (or the pseudogene TRBV3-2) to TRBJ1-2; D gene unclear. Sequenced material: blood. This receptor was identified in a man aged 50-60 years in good health. CDR3 in DNA: TGTGCCAGCAGCCAAGATTGGATTTATGGCTACACCTTC. This gives the protein CASSQDWIYGYTF.